Each of the 22 T cell receptor beta chains below was sequenced from the same sample in a study of identical twins. TCRdb re-called the 5' RACE reads with MiXCR, one entry per CDR3 protein. The data show 400,000 to 500,000 distinct CDR3 sequences, less than 20% seen once. Source material: naive T cells sorted from blood. These receptors came from a man in his forties or fifties in good health.

This clonotype was counted at least ten times. The chain employs TRBV20-1 and TRBJ1-5; D is undetermined. The CDR3 length is 15 residues. Germline CDR1 is DFQATT and CDR2 is SNEGSKA (reference sequence). The V end was cut by 0 bases, the J end by 0 bases, with 9 bases between. The CDR3 reads CSARDSRNSNQPQHF. The CDR3 DNA is TGCAGTGCTAGAGATAGTCGGAATAGCAATCAGCCCCAGCATTTT.

This clonotype has a count of ten or more. The rearrangement links TRBV15 to TRBJ2-7; the D gene could be TRBD1 or TRBD2 (6 bases each). Germline CDR1 reads LNHNV; CDR2 reads YYDKDF (reference sequence). The ends were cut back, 0 bases at V and 3 bases at J, with 12 bases in the middle. There are 15 residues in the CDR3. The CDR3 DNA reads as TGTGCCACCAGCAGAGATCGGGGGCACTTCTACGAGCAGTACTTC. Residues: CATSRDRGHFYEQYF. The full variable domain, with the rest looked up from reference TRBV15 and TRBJ2-7, is DAMVIQNPRYQVTQFGKPVTLSCSQTLNHNVMYWYQQKSSQAPKLLFHYYDKDFNNEADTPDNFQSRRPNTSFCFLDIRSPGLGDTAMYLCATSRDRGHFYEQYFGPGTRLTVT.

This chain links TRBV6-2 or TRBV6-3 with TRBJ1-1; weak D call: TRBD1 (6 bases). CDR1 and CDR2 (germline): MNHEY, SVGEGT. Trimming left V 2 bases short and J 1 base short, with 14 bases between. The CDR3 length is 16 residues. The CDR3 DNA reads as TGTGCCAGCAGTTACGAACAATCGGACAGGAACACTGAAGCTTTCTTT. Translated: CASSYEQSDRNTEAFF.

There are many counts of this clonotype. V and J are TRBV27 and TRBJ2-7; D may be TRBD2 (7 bases). The CDR3 consists of 15 residues. The V end lost 6 bases, the J end lost 3 bases, and 18 bases lay between the germline ends. The V gene's germline CDR1 is MNHEY and CDR2 SMNVEV (reference sequence). The CDR3 region has the DNA TGTGCCAGCAGCCTGCAGAGGGGAGGGGGCTACGAGCAGTACTTC. As protein: CASSLQRGGGYEQYF.

The chain uses TRBV27 and TRBJ2-3; D remains unclear. The CDR3 is 14 residues long. Trimming removed 4 bases at V and 0 bases at J, with 8 bases between. Germline CDR1 MNHEY, CDR2 SMNVEV (reference sequence). As DNA, the CDR3 is TGTGCCAGCAGTTCGACATTTAGCACAGATACGCAGTATTTT. This sequence encodes CASSSTFSTDTQYF.

The chain uses TRBV6-5 and TRBJ2-7, with D possibly called TRBD1 or TRBD2 (5 bases each). CDR3 length equals 15 residues. V was clipped by 2 bases and J by 7 bases, with 18 bases between them. CDR1 MNHEY and CDR2 SVGAGI come from the germline V gene. Here the CDR3 reads CASSYEGTAIREQYF. The DNA for the CDR3 is TGTGCCAGCAGTTACGAAGGGACGGCTATCAGGGAGCAGTACTTC.

J is TRBJ2-7 and V is TRBV6-5; D is perhaps TRBD1 or TRBD2 (6 bases each). This CDR3 has 14 amino acids. Trimming left V 0 bases short and J 5 bases short, with 11 bases between. Germline values: CDR1 MNHEY, CDR2 SVGAGI. CDR3 DNA sequence: TGTGCCAGCAGTTACTCGGTAGGGGGGCACGAGCAGTACTTC. Its translation is CASSYSVGGHEQYF.

The chain has TRBV11-1 and TRBJ2-5; D remains ambiguous. The length of the CDR3 is 15 residues. Trimming removed 1 base from V and 5 bases from J, with 14 bases in between. Germline CDR1 and CDR2: SGHAT and FQDESV (reference sequence). The CDR3 is CASSLVAALVETQYF. In nucleotides, the CDR3 is TGTGCCAGCAGCTTAGTGGCAGCGCTCGTTGAGACCCAGTACTTC.

This clonotype was counted a few times. The chain links TRBV6-1 to TRBJ2-7; 7 bases agree with TRBD2. Germline V gene sequence: CDR1 MNHNS, CDR2 SASEGT. This CDR3 region has 13 residues. J was trimmed by 3 bases and V by 9 bases; bases with no gene match: 8. CDR3 residues: CASTGGGNYEQYF. Written as DNA, the CDR3 is TGTGCCAGTACTGGGGGGGGGAACTACGAGCAGTACTTC.

V is TRBV5-1 and J is TRBJ2-1; D may be TRBD2 (6 bases). CDR3 length equals 14 residues. In germline, CDR1 is SGHRS, CDR2 YFSETQ. V lost 1 base and J 4 bases, leaving 9 bases between the germline ends. The CDR3 DNA is TGCGCCAGCAGCTTGCCGGGGGTATACAATGAGCAGTTCTTC. It translates to CASSLPGVYNEQFF.

The V and J genes are TRBV4-1 and TRBJ2-7; TRBD2 is a possible D gene (6 bases). Germline values: CDR1 MGHRA, CDR2 YSYEKL. The CDR3 runs 15 residues. The germline V and J ends were trimmed by 1 base and 4 bases, with 14 bases remaining between them. The CDR3: CASSQAHRESYEQYF. In DNA form, the CDR3 reads TGCGCCAGCAGCCAAGCTCACCGGGAGAGTTACGAGCAGTACTTC.

With regard to this clonotype: A much larger clonotype is one base distant, so this may be a read error. The rearrangement joins TRBV7-2 to TRBJ2-7, with TRBD2 matching over 7 bases. The V gene end was trimmed by 5 bases and the J gene end by 3 bases; junction bases not matched to a gene: 16. Germline V CDR1 and CDR2: SGHTA, FQGNSA. The CDR3 covers 17 residues. Here the CDR3 DNA reads TGTGCCAGCAGCCAGCGCGGCTCTAGCGGATTCTTCTACGAGCAGTACTTC. Its translation: CASSQRGSSGFFYEQYF.

This clonotype was picked up a small number of times. The chain links TRBV7-2 to TRBJ2-7; weak D call: TRBD2 (5 bases). The CDR3 totals 14 residues. V was pared by 5 bases and J by 4 bases, with 15 bases between. Germline CDR1 is SGHTA and CDR2 is FQGNSA. The CDR3 nucleotides read TGTGCCAGCAGCCCGAGGGCTTCGGAGTACGAGCAGTACTTC. This codes for CASSPRASEYEQYF.

The V call is TRBV5-1, the J call TRBJ2-1; TRBD2 matches 10 bases. Losses at the gene ends were 1 base for V and 4 bases for J; bases not matched to a gene: 8. Germline loops: CDR1 SGHRS, CDR2 YFSETQ. This CDR3 has 17 amino acids. The CDR3 DNA reads TGCGCCAGCAGCTTGCCCAAGCGGGAGGGCCGGTACAATGAGCAGTTCTTC. It translates to CASSLPKREGRYNEQFF.

This clonotype was recorded a few times. The chain joins TRBV12-3 or TRBV12-4 to TRBJ2-5; D remains ambiguous. V lost 1 base to trimming and J lost 5 bases, with 11 bases between them. This CDR3 region has 14 residues. The DNA for the CDR3 is TGTGCCAGCAGTTTAGTCGGGCTAGGGGAGACCCAGTACTTC. Translating it yields CASSLVGLGETQYF.

This clonotype was recorded a few times. This chain links TRBV5-1 with TRBJ2-7; no clear D gene. The CDR3 contains 14 residues. Germline CDR1 is SGHRS and CDR2 is YFSETQ. V lost 0 bases and J lost 6, with 13 bases in between. The CDR3 sequence is CASSLAHEAAEQYF. CDR3 sequence (DNA): TGCGCCAGCAGCTTGGCACATGAGGCGGCCGAGCAGTACTTC. The entire variable domain, with the rest obtained from reference TRBV5-1 and TRBJ2-7, is as follows: KAGVTQTPRYLIKTRGQQVTLSCSPISGHRSVSWYQQTPGQGLQFLFEYFSETQRNKGNFPGRFSGRQFSNSRSEMNVSTLELGDSALYLCASSLAHEAAEQYFGPGTRLTVT.

The chain employs TRBV20-1 and TRBJ2-1; D call uncertain. V was pared by 2 bases and J by 13 bases, with 9 bases between. The CDR3 is 10 residues long. Germline V CDR1 and CDR2: DFQATT, SNEGSKA (reference sequence). The CDR3 spells CSARTPGQFF. CDR3 in DNA: TGCAGTGCTAGAACTCCTGGACAGTTCTTC.

The table lists this clonotype with a few counts. The chain carries TRBV6-5 and TRBJ2-1, with 11 bases lining up with TRBD1. There are 15 residues in the CDR3. Germline values: CDR1 MNHEY, CDR2 SVGAGI. J lost 7 bases, V lost 2 bases, and 4 bases had no gene match. CDR3 loop: CASSYGQGAGNEQFF. Written as DNA, the CDR3 is TGTGCCAGCAGTTACGGACAGGGGGCGGGGAATGAGCAGTTCTTC.

This clonotype was observed at least ten times. The CDR3 coding sequence is TGTGCCAGCAGACTCCTGCGGACGGGTTCACCCCTCCACTTT. It yields the protein CASRLLRTGSPLHF. The chain joins TRBV11-2 to TRBJ1-6; D unresolved. CDR1 and CDR2 (germline): SGHAT, FQNNGV. The CDR3 spans 14 residues. The ends were cut back, 6 bases at V and 9 bases at J, with 15 bases in the middle. Full variable domain (remainder filled in from reference TRBV11-2 and TRBJ1-6): EAGVAQSPRYKIIEKRQSVAFWCNPISGHATLYWYQQILGQGPKLLIQFQNNGVVDDSQLPKDRFSAERLKGVDSTLKIQPAKLEDSAVYLCASRLLRTGSPLHFGNGTRLTVT.

The chain links TRBV10-2 to TRBJ2-2; 8 nucleotides align to TRBD2. Trimming removed 7 bases from V and 3 bases from J; junction bases left unmatched: 4. CDR1 is WSHSY and CDR2 is SAAADI in the germline V gene. CDR3 length: 14 amino acids. The CDR3 DNA sequence: TGCGCCAGCACGGGGGGGGCCTACACCGGGGAGCTGTTTTTT. Translating it yields CASTGGAYTGELFF.

V usage is TRBV7-2 and J usage is TRBJ2-3, with D possibly being TRBD1 (6 bases). The CDR3 has 12 amino acids. The germline CDR1 and CDR2 sequences are SGHTA and FQGNSA. V shed 3 bases and J shed 10 bases, with 11 bases lying between them. CDR3 sequence reads: CASSFYAGAQYF. In DNA, the CDR3 is TGTGCCAGCAGCTTTTACGCAGGGGCGCAGTATTTT. Drawing the rest from reference TRBV7-2 and TRBJ2-3, the complete variable domain is GAGVSQSPSNKVTEKGKDVELRCDPISGHTALYWYRQSLGQGLEFLIYFQGNSAPDKSGLPSDRFSAERTGGSVSTLTIQRTQQEDSAVYLCASSFYAGAQYFGPGTRLTVL.

This clonotype was counted ten times or more. The V gene is TRBV20-1, the J gene TRBJ2-5, with 9 nucleotides matching TRBD2. This CDR3 is built from 20 residues. The germline CDR1 and CDR2 sequences are DFQATT and SNEGSKA (reference sequence). Losses at the gene ends were 0 bases for V and 2 bases for J; bases not matched to a gene: 19. CDR3 in amino acids: CSARDHPRGREGTLQETQYF. CDR3 nucleotides: TGCAGTGCTAGAGATCATCCCCGCGGGAGGGAGGGAACCTTACAAGAGACCCAGTACTTC.